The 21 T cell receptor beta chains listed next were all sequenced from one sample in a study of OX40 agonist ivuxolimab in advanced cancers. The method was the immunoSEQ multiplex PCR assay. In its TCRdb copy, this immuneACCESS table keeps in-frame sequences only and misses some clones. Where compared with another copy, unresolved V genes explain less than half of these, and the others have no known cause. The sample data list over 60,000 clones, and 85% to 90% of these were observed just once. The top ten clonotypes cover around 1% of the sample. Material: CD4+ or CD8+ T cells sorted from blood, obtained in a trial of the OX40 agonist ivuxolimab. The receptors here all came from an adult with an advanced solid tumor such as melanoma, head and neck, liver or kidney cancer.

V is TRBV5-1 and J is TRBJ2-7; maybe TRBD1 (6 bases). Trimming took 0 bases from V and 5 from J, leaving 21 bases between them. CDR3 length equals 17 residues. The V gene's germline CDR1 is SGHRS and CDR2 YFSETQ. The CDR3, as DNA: TGCGCCAGCAGCTTGGGGGCGACAGGACGATTTCCGCACGAGCAGTACTTC. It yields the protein CASSLGATGRFPHEQYF.

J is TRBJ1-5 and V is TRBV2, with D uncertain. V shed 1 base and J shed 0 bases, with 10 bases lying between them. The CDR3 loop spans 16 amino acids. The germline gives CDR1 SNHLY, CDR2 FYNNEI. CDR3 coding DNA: TGTGCCAGCAGTGAAGTGAACCCATATAGCAATCAGCCCCAGCATTTT. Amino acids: CASSEVNPYSNQPQHF.

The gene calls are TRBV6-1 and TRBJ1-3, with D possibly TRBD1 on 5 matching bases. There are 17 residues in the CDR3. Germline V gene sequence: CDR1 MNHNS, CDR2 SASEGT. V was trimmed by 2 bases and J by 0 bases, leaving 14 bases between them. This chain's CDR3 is CASSESGYGTSGNTIYF. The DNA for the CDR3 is TGTGCCAGCAGTGAATCTGGATACGGGACCTCTGGAAACACCATATATTTT.

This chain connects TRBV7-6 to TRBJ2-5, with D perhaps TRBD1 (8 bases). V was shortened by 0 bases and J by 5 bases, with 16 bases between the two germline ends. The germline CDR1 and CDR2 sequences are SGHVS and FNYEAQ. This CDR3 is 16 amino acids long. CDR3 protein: CASSLAGQGGWETQYF. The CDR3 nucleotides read TGTGCCAGCAGCTTAGCCGGACAGGGAGGGTGGGAGACCCAGTACTTC.

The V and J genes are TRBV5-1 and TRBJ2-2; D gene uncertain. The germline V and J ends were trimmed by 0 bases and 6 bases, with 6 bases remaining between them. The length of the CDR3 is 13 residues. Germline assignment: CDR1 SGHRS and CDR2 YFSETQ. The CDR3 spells CASSLGASGELFF. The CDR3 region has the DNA TGCGCCAGCAGCTTGGGTGCCTCCGGGGAGCTGTTTTTT.

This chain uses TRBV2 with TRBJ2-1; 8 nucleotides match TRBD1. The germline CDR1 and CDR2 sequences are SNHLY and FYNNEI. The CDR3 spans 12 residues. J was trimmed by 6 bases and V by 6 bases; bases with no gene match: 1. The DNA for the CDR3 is TGTGCCAGCAGACAGGGGGGCAATGAGCAGTTCTTC. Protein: CASRQGGNEQFF.

The CDR3 DNA follows: TGTGCCAGTAGTTCACAGGGGGTTAGTTCACCCCTCCACTTT. This sequence encodes CASSSQGVSSPLHF. The chain links TRBV19 to TRBJ1-6; TRBD1 agrees at 8 bases. The CDR3 length is 14 residues. Germline V gene sequence: CDR1 LNHDA, CDR2 SQIVND (reference sequence). V lost 5 bases to trimming and J lost 9 bases; unmatched junction nucleotides: 6.

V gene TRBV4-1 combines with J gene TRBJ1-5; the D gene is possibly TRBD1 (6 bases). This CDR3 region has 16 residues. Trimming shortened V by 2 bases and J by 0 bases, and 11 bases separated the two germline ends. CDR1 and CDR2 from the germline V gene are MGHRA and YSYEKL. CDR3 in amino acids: CASSQRGDNSNQPQHF. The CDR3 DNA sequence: TGCGCCAGCAGCCAACGAGGGGACAATAGCAATCAGCCCCAGCATTTT.

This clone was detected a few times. The CDR3 DNA sequence: TGCAGCGTTGAGAATCGGCCAGGGAACACTGAAGCTTTCTTT. It codes for CSVENRPGNTEAFF. The rearrangement joins TRBV29-1 to TRBJ1-1; no clear D. This CDR3 has 14 residues. The germline CDR1 and CDR2 sequences are SQVTM and ANQGSEA. Trimming took off 3 bases at V and 1 base at J, with 12 bases between the two ends. Complete variable domain (other parts from reference TRBV29-1 and TRBJ1-1): SAVISQKPSRDICQRGTSLTIQCQVDSQVTMMFWYRQQPGQSLTLIATANQGSEATYESGFVIDKFPISRPNLTFSTLTVSNMSPEDSSIYLCSVENRPGNTEAFFGQGTRLTVV.

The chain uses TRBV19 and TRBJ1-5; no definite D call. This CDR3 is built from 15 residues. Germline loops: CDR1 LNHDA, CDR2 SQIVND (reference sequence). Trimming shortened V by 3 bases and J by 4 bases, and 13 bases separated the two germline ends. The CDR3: CASSIGSGLNQPQHF. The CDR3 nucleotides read TGTGCCAGTAGTATTGGTTCAGGCCTTAATCAGCCCCAGCATTTT.

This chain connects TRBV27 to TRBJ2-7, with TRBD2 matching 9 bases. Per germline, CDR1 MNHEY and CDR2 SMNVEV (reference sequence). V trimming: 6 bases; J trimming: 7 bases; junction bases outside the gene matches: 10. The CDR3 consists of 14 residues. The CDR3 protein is CASRKTSGVGEQYF. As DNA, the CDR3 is TGTGCCAGCAGAAAGACTAGCGGCGTGGGGGAGCAGTACTTC.

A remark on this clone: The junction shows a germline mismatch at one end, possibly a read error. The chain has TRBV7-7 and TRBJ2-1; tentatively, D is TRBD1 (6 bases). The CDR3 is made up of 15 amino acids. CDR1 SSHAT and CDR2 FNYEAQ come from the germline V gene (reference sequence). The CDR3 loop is CASSLDQGFYNEQFF. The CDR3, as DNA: TGTGCTAGCAGCTTAGATCAGGGGTTCTACAATGAGCAGTTCTTC.

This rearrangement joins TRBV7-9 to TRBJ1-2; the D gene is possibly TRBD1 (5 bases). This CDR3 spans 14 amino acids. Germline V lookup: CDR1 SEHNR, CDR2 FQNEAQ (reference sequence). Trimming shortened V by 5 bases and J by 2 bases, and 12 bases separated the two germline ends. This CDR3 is CASSPGTENYGYTF. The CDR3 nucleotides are TGTGCCAGCAGCCCTGGGACGGAGAACTATGGCTACACCTTC.

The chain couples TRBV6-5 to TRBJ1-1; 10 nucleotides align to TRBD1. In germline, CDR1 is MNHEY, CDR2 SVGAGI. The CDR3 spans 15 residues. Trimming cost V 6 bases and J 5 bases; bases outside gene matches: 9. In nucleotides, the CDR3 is TGTGCCAGCAGGAATTCCGGGACAGGGGATACTGAAGCTTTCTTT. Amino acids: CASRNSGTGDTEAFF.

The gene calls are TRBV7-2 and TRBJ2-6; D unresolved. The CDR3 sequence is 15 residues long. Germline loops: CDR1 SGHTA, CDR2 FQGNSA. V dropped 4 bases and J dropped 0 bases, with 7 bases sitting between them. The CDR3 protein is CASSSPSSGANVLTF. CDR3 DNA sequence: TGTGCCAGCAGCTCTCCGAGCTCTGGGGCCAACGTCCTGACTTTC.

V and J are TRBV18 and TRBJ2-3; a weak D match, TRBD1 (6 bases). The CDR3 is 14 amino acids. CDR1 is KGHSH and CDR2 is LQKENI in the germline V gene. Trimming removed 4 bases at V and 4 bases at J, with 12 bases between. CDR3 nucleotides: TGTGCCAGCTCACTCCGGACAGTCCCAGATACGCAGTATTTT. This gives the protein CASSLRTVPDTQYF.

The CDR3 spells CASSLGQATSGTQYF. DNA of the CDR3: TGTGCCAGTAGTCTGGGGCAGGCGACCTCTGGGACCCAGTACTTC. This chain joins TRBV19 and TRBJ2-5; D might be TRBD1 (5 bases). Trimming stripped 5 bases from V and 7 bases from J, with 20 bases between. Germline V gene lookup returns CDR1 LNHDA and CDR2 SQIVND (reference sequence). CDR3 length equals 15 residues.

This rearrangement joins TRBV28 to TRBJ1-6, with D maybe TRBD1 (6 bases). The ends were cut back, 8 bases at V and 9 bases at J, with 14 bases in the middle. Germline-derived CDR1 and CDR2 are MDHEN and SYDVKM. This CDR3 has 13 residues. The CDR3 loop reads CASLGGLVSPLHF. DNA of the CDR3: TGTGCCAGCCTAGGGGGACTGGTTTCACCCCTCCACTTT.

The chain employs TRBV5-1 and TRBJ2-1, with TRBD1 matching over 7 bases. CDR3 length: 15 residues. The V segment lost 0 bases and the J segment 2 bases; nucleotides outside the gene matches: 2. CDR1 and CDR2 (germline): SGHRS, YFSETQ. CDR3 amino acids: CASSLVGQTYNEQFF. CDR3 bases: TGCGCCAGCAGCTTGGTGGGACAGACCTACAATGAGCAGTTCTTC.

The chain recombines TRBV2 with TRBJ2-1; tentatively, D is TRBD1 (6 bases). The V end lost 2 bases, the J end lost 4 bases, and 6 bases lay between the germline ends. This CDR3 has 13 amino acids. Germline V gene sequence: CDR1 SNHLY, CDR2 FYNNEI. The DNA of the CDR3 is TGTGCCAGCAGTGAAACAGGGTACAATGAGCAGTTCTTC. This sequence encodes CASSETGYNEQFF. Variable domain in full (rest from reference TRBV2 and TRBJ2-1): EPEVTQTPSHQVTQMGQEVILRCVPISNHLYFYWYRQILGQKVEFLVSFYNNEISEKSEIFDDQFSVERPDGSNFTLKIRSTKLEDSAMYFCASSETGYNEQFFGPGTRLTVL.

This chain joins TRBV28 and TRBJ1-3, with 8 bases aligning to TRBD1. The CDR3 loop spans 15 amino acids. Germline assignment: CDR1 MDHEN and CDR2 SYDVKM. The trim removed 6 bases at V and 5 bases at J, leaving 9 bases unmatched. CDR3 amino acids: CASSNDRGSRNTIYF. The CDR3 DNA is TGTGCCAGCAGCAACGACAGGGGTTCCAGAAACACCATATATTTT. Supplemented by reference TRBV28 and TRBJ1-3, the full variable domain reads DVKVTQSSRYLVKRTGEKVFLECVQDMDHENMFWYRQDPGLGLRLIYFSYDVKMKEKGDIPEGYSVSREKKERFSLILESASTNQTSMYLCASSNDRGSRNTIYFGEGSWLTVV.